The entry below gives a single TCR beta chain sequence along with its context. What it binds is not known. The junction had 5 bases not matched to a gene; V was cut back by 5 bases and J by 4 bases. The CDR3 length is 16 residues. This entry is derived from a study of CD8 T cells in Susac syndrome. Reverse transcription of roughly 0.5 to 1 ug RNA was carried out with random hexamers. The TCR beta CDR3 was amplified by immunoSEQ multiplex PCR across 54 Vbeta, 13 Jbeta. One entry per CDR3 protein results from TCRdb running MiXCR on the immunoSEQ multiplex PCR reads. The sample shows about 200,000 distinct CDR3 sequences, over 85% of them seen only once. CD8+ and CD4+ T cells from blood underwent TCR beta sequencing, which was carried out in a high-throughput format. TEMRA cells were FACS-enriched, unlike CD8+ and CD4+ T cells, which were negatively isolated. Study-wide points: It was acknowledged in the study that the number of individuals who were included in its TCR sequencing and HLA analysis was relatively small.

The clonotype was recovered from a human donor in good health. The chain links TRBV12-3 or TRBV12-4 to TRBJ2-6, with TRBD1 identical over 10 bases. The specimen sequenced was CD4+ T cells from PBMCs. The DNA of the CDR3 is TGTGCCAGCAGTGGGGACAGGGGTCTGGGGGCCAACGTCCTGACTTTC. Its protein is CASSGDRGLGANVLTF.